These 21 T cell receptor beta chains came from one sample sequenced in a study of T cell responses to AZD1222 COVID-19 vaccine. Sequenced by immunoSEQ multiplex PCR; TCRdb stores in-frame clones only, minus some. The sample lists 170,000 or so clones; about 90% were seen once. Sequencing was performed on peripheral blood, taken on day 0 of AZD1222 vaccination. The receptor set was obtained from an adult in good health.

CDR3 in DNA: TGTGCCAGCAGTGAAAGGGCGGACGACACTGAAGCTTTCTTT. Its translation: CASSERADDTEAFF. The gene calls are TRBV6-1 and TRBJ1-1; D gene unclear. V was pared by 2 bases and J by 3 bases, with 10 bases between. The CDR3 sequence is 14 residues long. Germline values: CDR1 MNHNS, CDR2 SASEGT.

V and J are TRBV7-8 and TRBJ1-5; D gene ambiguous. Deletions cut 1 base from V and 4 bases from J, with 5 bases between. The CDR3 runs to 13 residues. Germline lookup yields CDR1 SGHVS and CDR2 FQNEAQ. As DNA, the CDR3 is TGTGCCAGCAGCTTAGTCAGAAATCAGCCCCAGCATTTT. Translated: CASSLVRNQPQHF.

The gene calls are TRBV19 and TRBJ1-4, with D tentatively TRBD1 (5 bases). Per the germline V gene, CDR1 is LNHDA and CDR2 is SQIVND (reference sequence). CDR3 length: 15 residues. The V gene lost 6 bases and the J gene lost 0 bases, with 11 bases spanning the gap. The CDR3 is CASSPQAATNEKLFF. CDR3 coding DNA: TGTGCCAGTAGCCCACAGGCCGCAACTAATGAAAAACTGTTTTTT.

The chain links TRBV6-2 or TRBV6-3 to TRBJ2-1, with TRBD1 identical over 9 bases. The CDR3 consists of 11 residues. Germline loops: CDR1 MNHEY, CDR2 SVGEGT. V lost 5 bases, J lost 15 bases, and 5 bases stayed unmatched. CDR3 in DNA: TGTGCCAGCAGTCACGGGACAGGGCCGTTCTTC. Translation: CASSHGTGPFF.

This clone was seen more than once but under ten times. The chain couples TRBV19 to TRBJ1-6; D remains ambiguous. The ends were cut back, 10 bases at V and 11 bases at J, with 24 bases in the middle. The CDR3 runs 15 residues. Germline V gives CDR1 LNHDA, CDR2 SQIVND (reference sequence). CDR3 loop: CATRVGIRRLAPLHF. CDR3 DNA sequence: TGTGCCACGAGGGTCGGGATAAGAAGGTTGGCACCCCTCCACTTT.

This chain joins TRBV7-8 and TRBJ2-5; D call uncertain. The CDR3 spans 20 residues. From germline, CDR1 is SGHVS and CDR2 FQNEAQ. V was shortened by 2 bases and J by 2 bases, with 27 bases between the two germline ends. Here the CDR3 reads CASSLLLPEFVLGNQETQYF. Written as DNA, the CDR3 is TGTGCCAGCAGCTTATTGCTGCCGGAATTCGTGCTAGGTAATCAAGAGACCCAGTACTTC.

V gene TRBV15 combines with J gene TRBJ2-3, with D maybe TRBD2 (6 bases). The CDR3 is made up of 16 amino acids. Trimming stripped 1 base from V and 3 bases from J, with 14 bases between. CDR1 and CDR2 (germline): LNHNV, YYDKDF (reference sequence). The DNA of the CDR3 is TGTGCCACCAGCAGAGCCCTGGGCAGCGGGACAGATACGCAGTATTTT. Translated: CATSRALGSGTDTQYF.

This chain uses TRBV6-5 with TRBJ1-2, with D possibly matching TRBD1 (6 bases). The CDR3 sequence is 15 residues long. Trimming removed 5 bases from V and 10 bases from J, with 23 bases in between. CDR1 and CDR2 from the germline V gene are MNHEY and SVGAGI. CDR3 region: CASSPRSGTRLDYTF. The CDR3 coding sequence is TGTGCCAGCAGTCCTCGCTCCGGGACAAGGCTTGACTACACCTTC.

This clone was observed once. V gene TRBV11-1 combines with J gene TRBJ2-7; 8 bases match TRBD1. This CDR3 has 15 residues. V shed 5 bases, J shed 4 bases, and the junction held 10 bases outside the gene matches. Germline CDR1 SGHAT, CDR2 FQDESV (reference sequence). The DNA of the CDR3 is TGTGCCAGCAGCCCTAGAGGCAGGGGGCAATACGAGCAGTACTTC. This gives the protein CASSPRGRGQYEQYF.

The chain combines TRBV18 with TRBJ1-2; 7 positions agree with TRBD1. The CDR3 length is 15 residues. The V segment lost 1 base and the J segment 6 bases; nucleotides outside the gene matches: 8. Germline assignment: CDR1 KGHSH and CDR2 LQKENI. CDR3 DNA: TGTGCCAGCTCACCACAGGCGACGACAGGGAATGGCTACACCTTC. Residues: CASSPQATTGNGYTF.

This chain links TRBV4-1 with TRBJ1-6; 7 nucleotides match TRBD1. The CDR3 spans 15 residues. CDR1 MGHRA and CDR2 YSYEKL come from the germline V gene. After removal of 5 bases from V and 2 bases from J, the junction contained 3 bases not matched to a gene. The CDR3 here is CASSDRVAYNSPLHF. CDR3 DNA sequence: TGCGCCAGCAGCGACAGGGTGGCCTATAATTCACCCCTCCACTTT.

CDR3 sequence (DNA): TGTGCCAGTAGTATTTCTTACTATGGCTACACCTTC. It yields the protein CASSISYYGYTF. The chain is built from TRBV19 and TRBJ1-2; D unclear. CDR1 and CDR2 (germline): LNHDA, SQIVND (reference sequence). The CDR3 has 12 amino acids. Trimming shortened V by 3 bases and J by 3 bases, and 5 bases separated the two germline ends.

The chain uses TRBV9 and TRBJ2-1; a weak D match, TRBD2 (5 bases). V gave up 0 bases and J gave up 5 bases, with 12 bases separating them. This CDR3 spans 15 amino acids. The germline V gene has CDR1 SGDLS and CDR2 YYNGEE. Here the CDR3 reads CASSVGTGPNNEQFF. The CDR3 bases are TGTGCCAGCAGCGTAGGGACTGGGCCCAACAATGAGCAGTTCTTC.

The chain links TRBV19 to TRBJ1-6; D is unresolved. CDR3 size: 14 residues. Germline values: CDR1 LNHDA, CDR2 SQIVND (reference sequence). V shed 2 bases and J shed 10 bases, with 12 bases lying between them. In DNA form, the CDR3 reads TGTGCCAGTAGTATACTGGGGAGAAACTCACCCCTCCACTTT. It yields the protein CASSILGRNSPLHF. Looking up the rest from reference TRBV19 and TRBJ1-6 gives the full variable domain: DGGITQSPKYLFRKEGQNVTLSCEQNLNHDAMYWYRQDPGQGLRLIYYSQIVNDFQKGDIAEGYSVSREKKESFPLTVTSAQKNPTAFYLCASSILGRNSPLHFGNGTRLTVT.

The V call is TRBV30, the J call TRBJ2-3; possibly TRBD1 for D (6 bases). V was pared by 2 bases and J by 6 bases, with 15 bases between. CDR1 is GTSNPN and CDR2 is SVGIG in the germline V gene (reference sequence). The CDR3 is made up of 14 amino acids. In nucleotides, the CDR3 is TGTGCCTGGAGTCTCCGGACAGTCCCGGATACGCAGTATTTT. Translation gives CAWSLRTVPDTQYF. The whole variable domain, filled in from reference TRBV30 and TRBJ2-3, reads SQTIHQWPATLVQPVGSPLSLECTVEGTSNPNLYWYRQAAGRGLQLLFYSVGIGQISSEVPQNLSASRPQDRQFILSSKKLLLSDSGFYLCAWSLRTVPDTQYFGPGTRLTVL.

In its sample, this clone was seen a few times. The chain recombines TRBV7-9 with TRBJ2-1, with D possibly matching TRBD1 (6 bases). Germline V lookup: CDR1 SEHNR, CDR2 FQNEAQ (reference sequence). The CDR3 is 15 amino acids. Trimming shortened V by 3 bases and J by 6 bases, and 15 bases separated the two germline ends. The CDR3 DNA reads TGTGCCAGCAGCTTCGACGTAGGGGGTCTCAATGAGCAGTTCTTC. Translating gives CASSFDVGGLNEQFF.

CDR3 sequence (DNA): TGTGCCAGCAGTCCGGGGACAGGGTATAGCAATCAGCCCCAGCATTTT. Its protein product is CASSPGTGYSNQPQHF. The J gene is TRBJ1-5, the V gene TRBV27, with 9 nucleotides matching TRBD1. Germline V gene lookup returns CDR1 MNHEY and CDR2 SMNVEV (reference sequence). The V gene end was trimmed by 5 bases and the J gene end by 0 bases; junction bases not matched to a gene: 5. This CDR3 is built from 16 residues.

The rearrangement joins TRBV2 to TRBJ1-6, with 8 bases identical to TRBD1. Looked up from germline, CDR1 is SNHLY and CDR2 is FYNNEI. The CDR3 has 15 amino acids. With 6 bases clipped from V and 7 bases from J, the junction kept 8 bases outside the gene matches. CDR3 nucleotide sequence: TGTGCCAGCAGGGGACAGGTCAACTCGAATTCACCCCTCCACTTT. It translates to CASRGQVNSNSPLHF.

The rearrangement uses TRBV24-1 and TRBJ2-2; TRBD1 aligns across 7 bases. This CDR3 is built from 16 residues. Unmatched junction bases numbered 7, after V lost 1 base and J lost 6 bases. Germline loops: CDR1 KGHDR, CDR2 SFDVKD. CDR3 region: CATSDFGDRASGELFF. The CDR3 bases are TGTGCCACCAGTGATTTTGGTGACAGGGCGTCCGGGGAGCTGTTTTTT.

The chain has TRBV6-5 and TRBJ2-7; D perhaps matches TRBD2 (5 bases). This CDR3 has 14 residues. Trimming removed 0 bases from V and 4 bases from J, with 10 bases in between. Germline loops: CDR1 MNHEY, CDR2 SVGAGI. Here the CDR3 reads CASSYSGREYEQYF. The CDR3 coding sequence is TGTGCCAGCAGTTACTCTGGGAGAGAATACGAGCAGTACTTC.

The CDR3 DNA reads TGTGCCAGCAGCTTGGAGGCGGGAGGGGCCTACGAGCAGTACTTC. Amino acids: CASSLEAGGAYEQYF. V gene TRBV5-4 combines with J gene TRBJ2-7; 9 bases line up with TRBD2. The junction had 3 bases not matched to a gene; V was cut back by 0 bases and J by 2 bases. The CDR3 is 15 residues long. Germline values: CDR1 SGHNT, CDR2 YYREEE (reference sequence).